The T cell receptor (beta chain) under discussion was sequenced for a study of radiotherapy plus CTLA-4 blockade in lung cancer. Focal radiation plus CTLA-4 blockade with ipilimumab was given to patients with chemo-refractory metastatic non-small-cell lung cancer. This table comes from immunoSEQ multiplex PCR, and its TCRdb copy is limited to in-frame clones, with some not included. Of some 90,000 clones detected, under 85% appear once; the ten largest clones hold 0.82%. Remarks on this clone: Its antigen is unidentified.

The study's findings and limits: In blood, tumor-derived TCR clones expanded after radiotherapy plus ipilimumab.

Trimming removed 0 bases at V and 0 bases at J, with 16 bases between. Germline assignment: CDR1 LGHNA and CDR2 YNFKEQ. This CDR3 is built from 18 residues. The receptor was isolated from a human donor with non-small cell lung cancer who had stable disease on radiotherapy plus ipilimumab. The sequenced sample was peripheral blood, obtained from a patient treated with radiotherapy plus ipilimumab. The rearrangement uses TRBV4-2 and TRBJ2-3; possible D gene TRBD2, 7 bases. DNA for the CDR3: TGTGCCAGCAGCCAAGAAGGGGGGGCCCGAGGAAGCACAGATACGCAGTATTTT. Its translation is CASSQEGGARGSTDTQYF.